These 19 T cell receptor beta chains originate from one sample sequenced in a study of T-cell memory formation after mild COVID-19. MiXCR, run by TCRdb on the 5' RACE reads, gives a single entry per CDR3 protein. This table has 250,000 to 300,000 distinct CDR3 sequences, 15% to 20% appearing once. Sequencing was performed on PBMCs or a T cell subset sorted from them (not recorded which). The receptors originated from a man aged 18-30 years who had mild COVID-19 (a few samples of this study predate the infection). Cell type and time point are not known.

The chain is built from TRBV6-5 and TRBJ1-2, with D tentatively TRBD1 (5 bases). Germline V gene lookup returns CDR1 MNHEY and CDR2 SVGAGI. The germline V and J ends were trimmed by 5 bases and 3 bases, with 13 bases remaining between them. This CDR3 comprises 14 residues. CDR3 sequence reads: CASSTQGIDYGYTF. The CDR3 bases are TGTGCCAGCAGTACTCAGGGTATCGACTATGGCTACACCTTC.

This clonotype has a handful of counts. This chain joins TRBV12-3 or TRBV12-4 and TRBJ1-6; perhaps TRBD1 as D (5 bases). Trimming pared 6 bases from V and 0 bases from J, leaving 12 bases between. CDR3 length: 16 amino acids. The CDR3 DNA follows: TGTGCCAGCAGAAACGGGGGTCACTCCTATAATTCACCCCTCCACTTT. Translated: CASRNGGHSYNSPLHF.

This clonotype was seen more than once but under ten times. The chain uses TRBV9 and TRBJ2-7, with D tentatively TRBD1 (6 bases). Germline V gene sequence: CDR1 SGDLS, CDR2 YYNGEE. V lost 2 bases to trimming and J lost 3 bases, with 12 bases between them. The CDR3 has 14 residues. CDR3 region: CASSVGHTFYEQYF. DNA for the CDR3: TGTGCCAGCAGCGTGGGACATACATTCTACGAGCAGTACTTC.

The chain recombines TRBV7-9 with TRBJ1-1, with 7 bases lining up with TRBD1. The CDR3 extends over 16 amino acids. The V gene's germline CDR1 is SEHNR and CDR2 FQNEAQ (reference sequence). Trimming at V came to 5 bases and at J to 0 bases, leaving 9 bases not matched to a gene. The CDR3 here is CASSGDRRELNTEAFF. In DNA form, the CDR3 reads TGTGCCAGCAGCGGGGACAGAAGAGAACTGAACACTGAAGCTTTCTTT.

This clonotype was observed a handful of times. V is TRBV4-2 and J is TRBJ1-6; possible D gene TRBD1, 6 bases. With 0 bases removed from V and 5 bases from J, the gap between germline ends came to 11 bases. This CDR3 comprises 16 residues. CDR1 is LGHNA and CDR2 is YNFKEQ in the germline V gene. The CDR3 DNA follows: TGTGCCAGCAGCCAAGAAGTGGCAGGGGATAATTCACCCCTCCACTTT. It codes for CASSQEVAGDNSPLHF.

This clonotype was found a few times. The V call is TRBV7-9, the J call TRBJ2-7; a possible D gene is TRBD2 (6 bases). The CDR3 extends over 15 amino acids. CDR1 and CDR2 from the germline V gene are SEHNR and FQNEAQ (reference sequence). The V end lost 3 bases, the J end lost 7 bases, and 19 bases lay between the germline ends. The CDR3 DNA follows: TGTGCCAGCAGCTTCACGAGCGGGCGGTTTAGAGAGCAGTACTTC. The encoded protein is CASSFTSGRFREQYF.

This clonotype turned up a few times. The chain is built from TRBV5-1 and TRBJ1-1; tentative D call: TRBD1 (6 bases). The CDR3 has 14 amino acids. The germline V gene has CDR1 SGHRS and CDR2 YFSETQ. Trimming cost V 2 bases and J 2 bases, with 10 bases left between them. The CDR3 loop reads CASSFRDTNTEAFF. The CDR3 coding sequence is TGCGCCAGCAGCTTCCGGGACACCAACACTGAAGCTTTCTTT.

The rearrangement uses TRBV20-1 and TRBJ2-5; D is unresolved. V lost 3 bases and J 9 bases, leaving 11 bases between the germline ends. The CDR3 is 11 residues long. CDR1 is DFQATT and CDR2 is SNEGSKA in the germline V gene (reference sequence). The CDR3, as DNA: TGCAGTGCTAGTGAAACCGGTTCCCAGTACTTC. This translates into CSASETGSQYF.

The chain recombines TRBV20-1 with TRBJ1-3, with a tentative D call TRBD1 (6 bases). V gave up 0 bases and J gave up 9 bases, with 9 bases separating them. The germline gives CDR1 DFQATT, CDR2 SNEGSKA (reference sequence). The CDR3 covers 12 residues. CDR3 region: CSAREGGGTIYF. DNA for the CDR3: TGCAGTGCTAGAGAAGGGGGTGGCACCATATATTTT.

CDR3 DNA: TGTGCCAGCAGTTACAACGGGGCAACTAATGAAAAACTGTTTTTT. Its protein is CASSYNGATNEKLFF. The J gene is TRBJ1-4, the V gene TRBV6-5; D is unresolved. The CDR3 contains 15 residues. Germline V lookup: CDR1 MNHEY, CDR2 SVGAGI. V dropped 2 bases and J dropped 0 bases, with 7 bases sitting between them.

This clonotype was seen a handful of times. The chain is built from TRBV6-2 or TRBV6-3 and TRBJ1-5; 7 bases match TRBD1. J was trimmed by 2 bases and V by 4 bases; bases with no gene match: 2. The CDR3 runs 14 residues. Looked up from germline, CDR1 is MNHEY and CDR2 is SVGEGT. The CDR3 reads CASSSQGGNQPQHF. CDR3 bases: TGTGCCAGCAGTTCCCAGGGGGGCAATCAGCCCCAGCATTTT.

At least ten counts were recorded for this clonotype. The J gene is TRBJ2-5, the V gene TRBV5-1; a weak D match, TRBD2 (6 bases). This CDR3 contains 15 residues. The germline CDR1 and CDR2 sequences are SGHRS and YFSETQ. Trimming took 0 bases from V and 2 from J, leaving 11 bases between them. The CDR3 loop reads CASSLAAGLQETQYF. For the CDR3, the DNA is TGCGCCAGCAGCTTGGCGGCAGGACTACAAGAGACCCAGTACTTC.

In its sample, this clonotype is medium-sized. The rearrangement uses TRBV4-1 and TRBJ2-2, with a possible D match to TRBD1 (5 bases). This CDR3 has 15 residues. Deletions cut 3 bases from V and 5 bases from J, with 13 bases between. Germline values: CDR1 MGHRA, CDR2 YSYEKL. The CDR3 DNA reads TGCGCCAGCAGCCAGGCAGGGCCTCGGACCGGGGAGCTGTTTTTT. It specifies CASSQAGPRTGELFF.

The CDR3 reads CASSRHAGQLSYEQYF. The CDR3 DNA is TGCGCCAGCAGCCGGCATGCGGGACAGCTCTCCTACGAGCAGTACTTC. The chain employs TRBV4-3 and TRBJ2-7; D possibly corresponds to TRBD1 (7 bases). Trimming stripped 4 bases from V and 0 bases from J, with 16 bases between. From germline, CDR1 is LGHNA and CDR2 YSLEER. The CDR3 sequence is 16 residues long.

The chain has TRBV7-3 and TRBJ2-3; D gene uncertain. Germline CDR1 and CDR2: SGHTA and FQGTGA. V lost 3 bases, J lost 12 bases, and 7 bases lay in between. CDR3 length: 10 amino acids. CDR3 region: CASSFPGQYF. CDR3 bases: TGTGCCAGCAGCTTTCCCGGTCAGTATTTT.

J is TRBJ1-2 and V is TRBV4-3, with 8 positions matching TRBD1. Germline V gives CDR1 LGHNA, CDR2 YSLEER. Trimming cost V 3 bases and J 4 bases; bases outside gene matches: 4. The CDR3 totals 14 residues. The CDR3 is CASSHTGGFYGYTF. The CDR3 DNA sequence: TGCGCCAGCAGCCACACAGGGGGTTTCTATGGCTACACCTTC.

V usage is TRBV10-3 and J usage is TRBJ1-1; D is unresolved. The CDR3 is made up of 12 amino acids. The V end lost 3 bases, the J end lost 1 base, and 3 bases lay between the germline ends. Germline lookup yields CDR1 ENHRY and CDR2 SYGVKD. CDR3 nucleotide sequence: TGTGCCATCAGTGACGGGAACACTGAAGCTTTCTTT. It is translated as CAISDGNTEAFF.

In its sample, this clonotype was seen many times. The chain links TRBV27 to TRBJ2-1; TRBD2 might be the D (6 bases). V shed 1 base and J shed 8 bases, with 12 bases lying between them. Looked up from germline, CDR1 is MNHEY and CDR2 is SMNVEV (reference sequence). The CDR3 totals 14 residues. CDR3 sequence reads: CASSLWQGGDEQFF. The CDR3 region has the DNA TGTGCCAGCAGTTTATGGCAGGGAGGCGATGAGCAGTTCTTC.

This sequence joins TRBV2 and TRBJ2-3; D not resolved. Germline loops: CDR1 SNHLY, CDR2 FYNNEI. The CDR3 runs to 14 residues. With 3 bases removed from V and 3 bases from J, the gap between germline ends came to 10 bases. The CDR3 DNA reads as TGTGCCAGCAGTGATAGCAGCAGGACAGATACGCAGTATTTT. It translates to CASSDSSRTDTQYF.